Each of the 9 T cell receptor beta chains below was sequenced from the same sample in a study of T cells in localized non-small cell lung cancer. The method was immunoSEQ multiplex PCR; TCRdb's version includes in-frame clones alone and lacks a portion of them. The sample consists of roughly 30,000 clones, about 90% of them appearing once. The sample here was peripheral blood, taken before any cancer treatment. The receptors shown here come from a woman aged 35-75 years with stage I lung adenocarcinoma.

This clone is a singleton in its sample. J is TRBJ1-2 and V is TRBV10-3; D is undetermined. The CDR3 runs to 15 residues. The V gene lost 1 base and the J gene lost 0 bases, with 9 bases spanning the gap. Germline assignment: CDR1 ENHRY and CDR2 SYGVKD. CDR3 region: CAISELSAPNYGYTF. CDR3 in DNA: TGTGCCATCAGTGAGTTGTCAGCACCTAACTATGGCTACACCTTC.

This sequence joins TRBV30 and TRBJ1-2, with 7 bases identical to TRBD1. V shed 1 base, J shed 3 bases, and the junction held 5 bases outside the gene matches. Germline V gene lookup returns CDR1 GTSNPN and CDR2 SVGIG (reference sequence). The CDR3 runs 14 residues. The CDR3 spells CAWSALGGDYGYTF. The CDR3, as DNA: TGTGCCTGGAGTGCCTTAGGGGGCGACTATGGCTACACCTTC.

The V call is TRBV4-3, the J call TRBJ1-2; a weak D match, TRBD1 (6 bases). Trimming took 4 bases from V and 3 from J, leaving 18 bases between them. Germline lookup yields CDR1 LGHNA and CDR2 YSLEER. The CDR3 is made up of 16 amino acids. CDR3 sequence reads: CASSPGRGGTHYGYTF. CDR3 sequence (DNA): TGCGCCAGCAGCCCGGGCCGGGGGGGGACACACTATGGCTACACCTTC.

The chain employs TRBV4-2 and TRBJ1-4; the D gene is possibly TRBD1 (5 bases). The V end was cut by 0 bases, the J end by 7 bases, with 21 bases between. This CDR3 region has 18 residues. Per the germline V gene, CDR1 is LGHNA and CDR2 is YNFKEQ. The CDR3 loop reads CASSQDPLRDRQGEKLFF. As DNA, the CDR3 is TGTGCCAGCAGCCAAGATCCACTTCGGGACCGACAAGGTGAAAAACTGTTTTTT.

The gene calls are TRBV6-1 and TRBJ1-6; the D gene is possibly TRBD1 (5 bases). From germline, CDR1 is MNHNS and CDR2 SASEGT. There are 16 residues in the CDR3. Trimming pared 2 bases from V and 4 bases from J, leaving 12 bases between. CDR3 amino acids: CASSESSGAYNSPLHF. DNA of the CDR3: TGTGCCAGCAGTGAAAGCTCCGGGGCTTATAATTCACCCCTCCACTTT.

The rearrangement links TRBV27 to TRBJ1-1, with TRBD1 matching over 7 bases. From germline, CDR1 is MNHEY and CDR2 SMNVEV (reference sequence). V trimming: 5 bases; J trimming: 1 base; junction bases outside the gene matches: 7. CDR3 size: 15 residues. In nucleotides, the CDR3 is TGTGCCAGCAGTCCAGGGCAGGGGGGGAACACTGAAGCTTTCTTT. Translation: CASSPGQGGNTEAFF.

V usage is TRBV7-6 and J usage is TRBJ1-2, with a tentative D call TRBD1 (5 bases). This CDR3 contains 15 residues. V was clipped by 5 bases and J by 7 bases, with 20 bases between them. The germline V gene has CDR1 SGHVS and CDR2 FNYEAQ. Here the CDR3 reads CASSPGRAGSGGYTF. CDR3 in DNA: TGTGCCAGCAGCCCGGGACGGGCGGGATCGGGTGGCTACACCTTC.

CDR3 protein: CAWSGQAGTEAFF. The CDR3, as DNA: TGTGCCTGGTCGGGACAGGCAGGGACTGAAGCTTTCTTT. The gene calls are TRBV30 and TRBJ1-1; TRBD1 matches 8 bases. The V segment lost 5 bases and the J segment 5 bases; nucleotides outside the gene matches: 7. The CDR3 totals 13 residues. The germline V gene has CDR1 GTSNPN and CDR2 SVGIG (reference sequence).

V usage is TRBV4-2 and J usage is TRBJ1-2, with D unresolved. Germline CDR1 and CDR2: LGHNA and YNFKEQ. The CDR3 extends over 14 amino acids. V was pared by 0 bases and J by 2 bases, with 7 bases between. The CDR3 nucleotides read TGTGCCAGCAGCCAAGATTCAGGAAACTATGGCTACACCTTC. Amino acid sequence: CASSQDSGNYGYTF.